This T cell receptor (beta chain) was sequenced for a study of cytomegalovirus exposure and HLA in healthy donors. In the study overall: A later analysis reported the 100 to 150 validation repertoires used the same platform as the 550 to 800 first-cohort repertoires. Study results and caveats: Researchers catalogued approximately 170 TCR beta chains as cytomegalovirus-associated. Most TCRs appeared rarely, but some public TCRs recurred in many donors. In vitro checks showed that a few CMV-associated chains really do target CMV antigens.

Concerning this clone itself: Its antigen is still unknown.

The CDR3 is 17 amino acids. Looked up from germline, CDR1 is SGDLS and CDR2 is YYNGEE. Trimming at V came to 4 bases and at J to 5 bases, leaving 16 bases not matched to a gene. Using immunoSEQ multiplex PCR, the repertoire was profiled, and TCRdb retains in-frame clones only, with some absent. The sample includes 100,000 to 130,000 clones, around 85% of them seen just once. The rearrangement uses TRBV9 and TRBJ2-3; 7 bases line up with TRBD2. The TCR was taken from a woman aged 18-35 years in good health and CMV-seronegative. Sequencing was carried out using PBMCs. In DNA, the CDR3 is TGTGCCAGCAGCCCCGGCCGGCTGCGACCGGGGGGAGATACGCAGTATTTT. This encodes CASSPGRLRPGGDTQYF.